This TCR beta chain was identified in a study of cytomegalovirus exposure and HLA in healthy donors (dated by TCRdb to 2015 to 2018). Concerning the study at large: According to an earlier analysis of 587 of the donors, roughly 180 million T cells yielded 117 million unique TCR beta sequences and around 300 Gb of sequence data. An early release that covered about 640 HLA-typed donors contained around 300 gigabases of sequencing data and 80 million or so unique TCR sequences. Among the roughly 430 genotyped donors, approximately 77% belonged to the genetic ancestry cluster associated with self-reported Caucasian donors. The study was designed to test whether signatures of past pathogen exposure could be identified by cataloging public T cell receptors. The study used immunosequencing to profile the T cell repertoires of approximately 650 subjects and linked those repertoires to cytomegalovirus serostatus. In addition to the first cohort of roughly 700 subjects, a separate validation cohort of about 120 different subjects was used. High-throughput TCR immunosequencing, statistical association of individual TCRs with disease status, and machine learning were combined to predict cytomegalovirus infection status. In a later analysis, previously published TCR beta repertoires from several hundred donors were re-analyzed and high-resolution HLA genotyping was added so that TCR occurrence patterns could be studied. Rather than using new phenotypic data, the later analysis identified candidate immune exposures from TCR beta sequences and from how often those sequences occurred across donors. In an earlier analysis of 587 of the donors, high-throughput TCR beta sequencing was used to judge whether each TCR beta V gene segment behaved as functional or pseudogenic. Alongside the repertoire data, information on donor age, sex, ethnicity and CMV serostatus was compiled. Genome-wide SNP genotypes for about three fifths of the roughly 670 donors were used in a later genetic analysis, which treated that subset as a discovery cohort. Every repertoire in the discovery cohort had been generated on one and the same sequencing platform. Class I and class II HLA loci were covered by the typing at four-digit resolution. Typing coverage varied by locus: 629-630 donors for A, B, C, DRB1 and DQB1; approximately 560 for DQA1; 600 to 610 for DPA1; under 490 for DPB1. About five DR-DQ haplotypes were handled as single units for association and clustering because linkage in the cohort was strong. Among about 400 genotyped donors of the cohort, an average of roughly 230,000 unique TCR beta nucleotide sequences was sequenced per donor, of which roughly 18% were non-productive. What the study reported, not specific to this receptor: Correlated functional status among segregating V segments might reflect linkage disequilibrium, but an unknown experimental factor could not be ruled out. A further reported finding was that TCR beta sequences accurately predicted the HLA-A and HLA-B alleles for most subjects in the first cohort. Seventeen rarely observed V segments, including chromosome 9 orphons, were excluded from the earlier analysis of some 590 of the donors because counts were too low. According to a later analysis, most CMV-associated TCR beta chains appeared to be HLA-restricted, and the HLA associations seemed to be driven largely by CMV exposure. The study gave a list of over 150 TCR beta chains associated with cytomegalovirus. Compared with equally common non-associated chains, HLA-associated TCR beta chains in a later analysis were more clonally expanded and had lower generation probabilities. According to a later analysis, TCR association rates differed among HLA loci, with DRB1 alleles showing the most associated TCRs and HLA-C alleles showing the fewest. When HLA alleles, especially DR and DQ, strongly co-occurred, attributing TCR associations to individual alleles was difficult. A group of highly shared sequence variants was considered likely to be a technical artifact of the sequencing pipeline. Because some donors lacked HLA typing at each locus, the association tests relied only on the typed subset. Because the 87-base-pair reads could not distinguish some IMGT-functional V segments, including TRBV6-2 and TRBV6-3, those segments were excluded. The only immune exposure information available for the cohort was CMV serostatus. According to a later analysis, parvovirus B19, influenza, CMV and Epstein-Barr virus appeared linked to several top co-occurrence clusters. In a later genetic analysis, a missense DCLRE1C variant was associated with V-gene and J-gene trimming of TCR beta chains, and the association was replicated in an independent cohort. While some public TCRs were present in many individuals, most TCR sequences turned up only very rarely across donors. Sequencing depth was assumed to be roughly uniform across donors in the presence/absence analyses, though that assumption may not hold. The cohort was sequenced for TCR beta chains only, and without alpha or paired-chain data the features that could be detected were limited. In both the original and validation cohorts, the classifier was reported to diagnose cytomegalovirus status with high specificity and sensitivity. An earlier analysis of around 500 of the donors showed that most TCR beta V segments appeared in productive rearrangements either about 87% or about 30% of the time, which broadly matched IMGT annotations. Compared with the 666-donor mean, donors in an Asian-associated ancestry cluster had fewer N-insertions in productive TCRs, according to a later genetic analysis. In a later analysis, around 17,000 TCR beta sequences were associated with specific HLA alleles at a false discovery rate of 0.05. A few of the identified cytomegalovirus-associated TCR beta chains were confirmed in vitro to be specific for cytomegalovirus antigens. The authors suggested that the approach could potentially be generalized to other disease states and immunological phenotypes.

Library preparation used the immunoSEQ multiplex PCR assay. A mixture of 60 forward primers for TCR Vbeta segments and 13 reverse primers for TCR Jbeta segments was used in the multiplex PCR. Amplification of the CDR3 region of rearranged TCR beta genes was performed with a multiplex PCR assay on genomic DNA. Amplified TCR beta libraries were sequenced as 87-base-pair reads on the Illumina HiSeq System. The authors' pipeline ran thus. In a later analysis, tens of millions of unique TCR beta chains were counted across the 500 to 850 repertoires, and roughly 11 million of these chains were shared by at least two donors. Raw reads were error-corrected and collapsed into unique sequences by a nearest-neighbor algorithm in which closely related sequences were merged to remove PCR and sequencing errors. To assign V, D and J gene segments, CDR3 sequences were aligned to IMGT reference sequences. Each retained sequence needed at least a six-nucleotide match to both a V gene segment and a J gene segment. Rearrangements were called productive when the CDR3 lacked stop codons and stayed in frame with V and J; all others were non-productive. Following IMGT convention, CDR3 was defined as the stretch from the second conserved V-encoded cysteine to the conserved J-encoded phenylalanine. In an earlier analysis of 587 of the donors, sequences lacking an unambiguous match to a single V gene segment were excluded. An earlier analysis of fewer than 750 of the donors classified V segments as functional when productive rearrangements were above 56.7% and as segregating when the standard deviation between donors was above 5%. A statistical classification framework was developed to diagnose cytomegalovirus status using the catalog of TCR beta chain sequences. In a later analysis, V and J genes were assigned by comparing TCR nucleotide sequences against IMGT/GENE-DB human TR gene sequences. Using the TCRdist pipeline, a later analysis assigned CDR3 sequences along with most-parsimonious VDJ recombination scenarios. A later analysis defined each TCR beta chain by its CDR3 amino acid sequence plus V-gene family, and excluded reads lacking a unique V-gene family. To address suspected cross-contamination and a sequencing artifact, a later analysis removed around 590 highly shared, low-generation-probability nucleotide sequences. In a later analysis, a clonal expansion index for each public chain was calculated from normalized within-repertoire ranks of inferred template counts. In a later analysis, generation probabilities were computed using a VDJ recombination model fitted to out-of-frame rearrangements, and the results were checked against IGoR. A later analysis scored TCR-TCR, TCR-HLA and TCR-CMV co-occurrence with hypergeometric tests, applying a repertoire-size bias correction to TCR pairs. False discovery rates were estimated in a later analysis by permuting HLA or CMV assignments 20 times. In a later analysis, co-occurring TCRs were grouped using DBSCAN, and TCRdist sequence similarity was added for clustering within HLA-allele-positive subsets. Repertoires with fewer than 30,000 or more than 120,000 public chains, plus five repertoires with anomalous nucleotide sharing, were excluded from co-occurrence clustering. TCRdb's version of the immuneACCESS table is confined to in-frame rearrangements and falls short of the full clone set. An unresolved V gene accounts for under half of the shortfall where checked; the remainder is of unknown origin. V and J calls and clone size come straight from that table; D and trimming were deduced from the DNA. This sample lists 100,000 to 150,000 clones; under 80% were detected once. The biggest ten clones account for 11% of the sample.

In total, just over 650 healthy bone marrow donors made up the cohort. Cohort members were all nominally healthy when sampled, although unrecorded immune exposures were likely present. The donor was CMV seropositive and was included in the group of approximately 310 seropositive cohort members. A peripheral blood sample was collected from each donor, and TCR beta sequencing was performed on peripheral blood mononuclear cells. Genomic DNA extraction from the blood cell samples was performed with the Qiagen DNeasy Blood Extraction Kit. Deletion took 3 bases off V and 2 bases off J, with a span of 10 bases between the germline ends. The CDR3 numbers 14 residues from cysteine through phenylalanine. The retained sequence is limited to the CDR3, 42 bases, with the frame set at the first base. From the germline V gene, CDR1 is SGHTA and CDR2 is FQGNSA. This clone has a single count. Its antigen has not been determined. No quality values exist for individual bases; no much larger clone is one base distant.

What was sequenced was PBMCs. The sequence derives from a woman in her forties or fifties in good health and CMV-seropositive. The chain employs TRBV7-2 and TRBJ1-2, and the D gene may be TRBD1, 5 bases matching. The DNA reads as follows: TGTGCCAGCAGCTTCCGACAGACAAACTATGGCTACACCTTC. It translates to CASSFRQTNYGYTF.